The 4 T cell receptor beta chains presented below share a single source sample, sequenced in a study of cytomegalovirus exposure and HLA in healthy donors. Only in-frame clones appear in the TCRdb table, and some are missing; sequencing was by immunoSEQ multiplex PCR. This table has a few hundred thousand clones, around nine tenths appearing once. The sequenced sample was PBMCs. The receptor source for this set is a woman in her late teens or twenties in good health and CMV-seronegative.

This chain joins TRBV28 and TRBJ1-2; D is unresolved. CDR1 is MDHEN and CDR2 is SYDVKM in the germline V gene. The CDR3 totals 15 residues. Trimming left V 2 bases short and J 3 bases short, with 13 bases between. The CDR3 bases are TGTGCCAGCAGTTTAGCCGCCCCCGGGGACTATGGCTACACCTTC. This sequence encodes CASSLAAPGDYGYTF.

The chain uses TRBV7-9 and TRBJ2-2, with 14 bases aligning to TRBD2. The CDR3 is made up of 17 amino acids. Per the germline V gene, CDR1 is SEHNR and CDR2 is FQNEAQ (reference sequence). The V gene end was trimmed by 5 bases and the J gene end by 6 bases; junction bases not matched to a gene: 8. CDR3 coding DNA: TGTGCCAGCAGCGGGACTAGCGGGAGAAGGAAGGCCGGGGAGCTGTTTTTT. It encodes CASSGTSGRRKAGELFF. Combining the CDR3 with reference TRBV7-9 and TRBJ2-2 gives the whole variable domain DTGVSQNPRHKITKRGQNVTFRCDPISEHNRLYWYRQTLGQGPEFLTYFQNEAQLEKSRLLSDRFSAERPKGSFSTLEIQRTEQGDSAMYLCASSGTSGRRKAGELFFGEGSRLTVL.

This clone came up many times. This chain connects TRBV5-1 to TRBJ1-1, with a weak D call TRBD1 (5 bases). The CDR3 loop spans 13 amino acids. Germline V gene lookup returns CDR1 SGHRS and CDR2 YFSETQ. Trimming took 7 bases from V and 5 from J, leaving 15 bases between them. This chain's CDR3 is CASGPVGGTEAFF. CDR3 nucleotides: TGCGCCAGCGGCCCCGTGGGGGGGACTGAAGCTTTCTTT.

Of note for this clone: Other DNA sequences of this sample code for an identical CDR3. The V and J genes are TRBV6-5 and TRBJ2-5; 7 bases align to TRBD1. Germline V gives CDR1 MNHEY, CDR2 SVGAGI. V lost 6 bases and J lost 4; bases outside the gene matches: 2. This CDR3 has 12 residues. The CDR3 loop is CASSRDRETQYF. In nucleotides, the CDR3 is TGTGCCAGCAGCCGGGACAGAGAGACCCAGTACTTC.